A selection of T cell receptor beta chains follows, all from one sample in a study of T cell responses to AZD1222 COVID-19 vaccine. TCRdb's table, derived via immunoSEQ multiplex PCR, lists solely in-frame clones and lacks some. This sample carries 100,000 to 150,000 clones, roughly 89% of them seen once, and the ten largest clones take around 30%. The material was peripheral blood, obtained on day 0 of AZD1222 vaccination. These TCRs come from an adult in good health. Each CDR3 is given with its conserved first and last residue. Fields, in order: J gene, clone size, CDR3 length, V gene, D gene, CDR3 protein, CDR3 DNA. The D gene is left open where the match is weak. Clone sizes are given selectively: once, few, many, or a class where the clone is expanded.

TRBJ1-5	-	13	TRBV5-1	-	CASSLTANQPQHF	TGCGCCAGCAGCTTGACAGCTAATCAGCCCCAGCATTTT
TRBJ1-6	-	16	TRBV7-8	TRBD1	CASSSGTGAIGSPLHF	TGTGCCAGCAGCTCGGGGACAGGGGCTATAGGCTCACCCCTCCACTTT
TRBJ2-3	-	15	TRBV7-3	-	CASSFSRGSTDTQYF	TGTGCCAGCAGCTTCTCGAGGGGAAGCACAGATACGCAGTATTTT
TRBJ1-3	once	17	TRBV9	TRBD1	CASSVGGQLGSGNTIYF	TGTGCCAGCAGCGTAGGGGGACAGCTCGGCTCTGGAAACACCATATATTTT
TRBJ2-7	few	17	TRBV4-2	TRBD2	CASSQEGLAGVGTEQYF	TGTGCCAGCAGCCAAGAAGGGCTAGCGGGGGTCGGCACCGAGCAGTACTTC
TRBJ1-2	-	16	TRBV9	TRBD1	CASSPLPGQGLRGYTF	TGTGCCAGCAGCCCTCTCCCGGGACAGGGTTTGCGGGGCTACACCTTC
TRBJ1-3	once	14	TRBV3-1/TRBV3-2	-	CASSLSRSGNTIYF	TGTGCCAGCAGCCTCAGTCGCTCTGGAAACACCATATATTTT
TRBJ2-1	-	13	TRBV30	-	CAWSEAGIREQFF	TGTGCCTGGAGTGAGGCGGGGATTCGTGAGCAGTTCTTC
TRBJ2-5	-	17	TRBV11-3	-	CASSLGSAPGLQETQYF	TGTGCCAGCAGCTTAGGATCGGCGCCCGGCCTCCAAGAGACCCAGTACTTC
TRBJ1-5	-	14	TRBV24-1	-	CATSENSRVWPQHF	TGTGCCACCAGTGAAAACAGCCGCGTGTGGCCCCAGCATTTT
TRBJ1-2	-	11	TRBV5-5	-	CASDNRGGYTF	TGTGCCAGCGACAACCGGGGTGGCTACACCTTC
TRBJ1-6	-	11	TRBV28	-	CASSSYEPLHF	TGTGCCAGCAGTTCCTACGAACCCCTCCACTTT
TRBJ1-2	-	12	TRBV6-5	TRBD1	CASRRQGDGYTF	TGTGCCAGCAGACGACAGGGGGATGGCTACACCTTC
TRBJ1-2	-	14	TRBV5-8	TRBD1	CASSSRDSLYGYTF	TGTGCCAGCAGCTCGAGGGACAGTCTATATGGCTACACCTTC
TRBJ2-1	-	15	TRBV24-1	TRBD1	CATSDSTGGANEQFF	TGTGCCACCAGTGATTCGACAGGGGGAGCGAATGAGCAGTTCTTC
TRBJ1-3	-	14	TRBV6-5	TRBD1	CASATGGIGNTIYF	TGTGCCAGCGCGACAGGGGGCATCGGAAACACCATATATTTT
TRBJ1-6	few	15	TRBV28	TRBD1	CASSFGTGRNSPLHF	TGTGCCAGCAGTTTCGGGACAGGGCGTAATTCACCCCTCCACTTT
TRBJ1-4	-	14	TRBV6-5	TRBD1	CASRVGTGREKLFF	TGTGCCAGCCGGGTTGGGACAGGGCGAGAAAAACTGTTTTTT
TRBJ2-2	-	15	TRBV5-1	-	CASSLSGTNTGELFF	TGCGCCAGCAGCTTGTCAGGAACGAACACCGGGGAGCTGTTTTTT
TRBJ1-1	-	12	TRBV5-6	-	CASSFRGTEAFF	TGTGCCAGCAGCTTCAGAGGCACTGAAGCTTTCTTT
TRBJ1-2	-	15	TRBV11-2	TRBD1	CASSLDGPGGYGYTF	TGTGCCAGCAGCTTAGATGGCCCAGGGGGGTATGGCTACACCTTC
TRBJ2-7	-	15	TRBV11-1	TRBD1	CASSSTPGQRYEQYF	TGTGCCAGCAGCTCAACACCGGGACAGAGATACGAGCAGTACTTC
TRBJ2-1	-	14	TRBV5-1	-	CASSLEGVGNEQFF	TGCGCCAGCAGCTTGGAGGGGGTCGGCAATGAGCAGTTCTTC
TRBJ1-6	-	16	TRBV4-1	-	CASSQEAGRVTSPLHF	TGCGCCAGCAGCCAAGAGGCGGGCAGGGTGACTTCACCCCTCCACTTT
TRBJ2-7	once	15	TRBV18	TRBD1	CASSPRGQGIHEQYF	TGTGCCAGCTCACCACGGGGACAGGGCATCCACGAGCAGTACTTC
TRBJ1-1	-	13	TRBV3-1/TRBV3-2	TRBD1	CASSQEGQRRAFF	TGTGCCAGCAGCCAAGAGGGACAGCGTCGAGCTTTCTTT
TRBJ2-7	-	13	TRBV7-9	-	CASSLRDTYEQYF	TGTGCCAGCAGCTTACGGGACACCTACGAGCAGTACTTC
TRBJ2-1	-	14	TRBV19	TRBD2	CASSKSGALSEQFF	TGTGCCAGTAGTAAGAGCGGGGCCCTTTCGGAGCAGTTCTTC
TRBJ1-2	few	12	TRBV6-5	-	CASSYWGYGYTF	TGTGCCAGCAGTTACTGGGGGTATGGCTACACCTTC
TRBJ1-5	-	15	TRBV6-5	-	CASSLGQGLNQPQHF	TGTGCCAGCAGTTTGGGGCAGGGGCTCAATCAGCCCCAGCATTTT
TRBJ2-2	-	15	TRBV6-5	TRBD2	CASLLSGSNTGELFF	TGTGCCAGTCTTCTTAGCGGGAGTAACACCGGGGAGCTGTTTTTT
TRBJ2-7	-	14	TRBV6-2/TRBV6-3	-	CASSPSGRNYEQYF	TGTGCCAGCAGCCCGAGCGGGCGGAACTACGAGCAGTACTTC
TRBJ1-2	-	14	TRBV19	TRBD1	CASSIGTGVGGYTF	TGTGCCAGTAGTATAGGGACAGGGGTAGGAGGCTACACCTTC
TRBJ2-6	-	15	TRBV4-2	-	CASSQGSSGANVLTF	TGTGCCAGCAGCCAAGGTAGCTCTGGGGCCAACGTCCTGACTTTC
TRBJ2-2	-	15	TRBV25-1	TRBD2	CASSEGGRPTGELFF	TGTGCCAGCAGTGAAGGCGGGAGGCCCACCGGGGAGCTGTTTTTT
TRBJ2-5	few	15	TRBV3-1/TRBV3-2	-	CASSQVGAYQETQYF	TGTGCCAGCAGCCAAGTGGGGGCCTACCAAGAGACCCAGTACTTC
TRBJ1-1	-	16	TRBV7-8	-	CASSTGWAPLNTEAFF	TGTGCCAGCAGCACTGGATGGGCACCCTTGAACACTGAAGCTTTCTTT
TRBJ2-2	-	15	TRBV19	TRBD2	CASSISGSVTGELFF	TGTGCCAGTAGTATAAGCGGGAGTGTCACCGGGGAGCTGTTTTTT
TRBJ1-2	-	16	TRBV28	TRBD1	CASSLGQAGVQVGYTF	TGTGCCAGCAGCCTTGGACAGGCCGGGGTTCAGGTTGGCTACACCTTC
TRBJ2-4	once	21	TRBV19	TRBD2	CASSIPRLAGGPRLAKNIQYF	TGTGCCAGTAGTATCCCCCGACTAGCGGGAGGGCCGCGGTTAGCCAAAAACATTCAGTACTTC
TRBJ1-6	-	16	TRBV11-2	TRBD1	CASSLLEGATNSPLHF	TGTGCCAGCAGCTTATTAGAGGGGGCGACTAATTCACCCCTCCACTTT
TRBJ1-2	-	16	TRBV6-1	-	CASSEHLGDQAYGYTF	TGTGCCAGCAGTGAACATTTGGGGGATCAGGCCTATGGCTACACCTTC
TRBJ2-1	-	15	TRBV2	TRBD2	CASMPTSGKAHEQFF	TGTGCCAGCATGCCGACTAGCGGGAAGGCGCATGAGCAGTTCTTC
TRBJ1-1	-	14	TRBV19	TRBD1	CASRVDRGVTEAFF	TGTGCCAGTAGGGTGGACAGGGGTGTCACTGAAGCTTTCTTT
TRBJ2-1	-	19	TRBV5-5	TRBD2	CASSLELAGFIVVGNEQFF	TGTGCCAGCAGCTTGGAACTAGCGGGATTTATCGTTGTGGGCAATGAGCAGTTCTTC
TRBJ1-5	once	13	TRBV7-2	-	CASSSKRDQPQHF	TGTGCCAGCAGCTCAAAAAGGGATCAGCCCCAGCATTTT
TRBJ2-1	-	16	TRBV27	TRBD2	CASKERGAGIYNEQFF	TGTGCCAGCAAAGAGAGGGGAGCGGGGATTTACAATGAGCAGTTCTTC
TRBJ2-7	-	15	TRBV18	TRBD1	CASSPPTGQGYEQYF	TGTGCCAGCTCACCACCGACGGGACAGGGCTACGAGCAGTACTTC
TRBJ2-3	-	17	TRBV4-3	-	CASSQDRSGSATDTQYF	TGCGCCAGCAGCCAAGATCGGTCGGGGTCCGCCACAGATACGCAGTATTTT
TRBJ2-7	-	11	TRBV5-6	-	CASSLAHEQYF	TGTGCCAGCAGCTTGGCCCACGAGCAGTACTTC
TRBJ1-2	-	13	TRBV15	-	CATSRDGRGGYTF	TGTGCCACCAGCAGAGATGGGAGGGGTGGCTACACCTTC
TRBJ1-6	-	15	TRBV18	-	CASSQQGSANSPLHF	TGTGCCAGCTCCCAACAGGGATCGGCGAATTCACCCCTCCACTTT
TRBJ2-2	-	16	TRBV15	TRBD1	CATSRAGTGRAGELFF	TGTGCCACCAGCAGAGCCGGGACAGGAAGGGCCGGGGAGCTGTTTTTT
TRBJ1-3	-	14	TRBV29-1	-	CSVGEGPSGNTIYF	TGCAGCGTCGGTGAGGGACCCTCTGGAAACACCATATATTTT
TRBJ2-7	-	15	TRBV10-3	TRBD1	CAISESGQGSREQYF	TGTGCCATCAGTGAGTCGGGACAGGGGTCGAGAGAGCAGTACTTC
TRBJ2-3	-	15	TRBV12-5	TRBD2	CASGLVLSGRDTQYF	TGTGCTAGTGGTTTGGTCCTTAGCGGGAGGGATACGCAGTATTTT
TRBJ2-3	-	14	TRBV6-4	TRBD1	CASSDRGLADTQYF	TGTGCCAGCAGTGACAGGGGGCTAGCAGATACGCAGTATTTT